This T cell receptor beta chain was sequenced for a study of CD8 T cells in ankylosing spondylitis. Study findings and constraints: Blood of patients with ankylosing spondylitis appeared to be characterized by a TCR beta motif of seven or eight highly homologous variants. Previously reported in reactive arthritis synovial fluid and blood were some of the motif variants.

This CDR3 region has 10 residues. Unmatched junction bases numbered 2, after V lost 5 bases and J lost 14 bases. CDR1 DFQATT and CDR2 SNEGSKA come from the germline V gene (reference sequence). This clonotype was detected a few times. Its specificity is unknown. TCRdb reanalysed the 5' RACE reads using MiXCR and keeps one entry per CDR3 protein. This sample has some 92,000 distinct CDR3 sequences; 25% to 35% occur once, and the top ten carry 50% to 60%. The sample was blood, either unsorted or a sorted T cell fraction (not recorded which). This chain connects TRBV20-1 to TRBJ2-1; 11 bases are shared with TRBD2. The TCR sequence derives from a male donor with ankylosing spondylitis or in good health (not recorded which). CDR3: CSAELAGEFF. As DNA, the CDR3 is TGCAGTGCTGAACTAGCGGGAGAGTTCTTC.